This T cell receptor beta chain was documented in a study of T cell responses to AZD1222 COVID-19 vaccine. Points from the study as a whole: Donor demographics were predominantly white British with a female majority; clonal diversity may be underestimated. Repertoire sampling was restricted to post-peak T cell response timepoints. Spike-specific TCR breadth and depth grew following two AZD1222 doses.

As to this clone: Its target is unknown.

Clones were read by immunoSEQ multiplex PCR, and TCRdb kept only the in-frame ones, dropping some. The sample yields some 120,000 clones, over 75% seen once. Germline loops: CDR1 KGHSY, CDR2 FQNENV. This CDR3 has 15 amino acids. V shed 2 bases and J shed 1 base, with 11 bases lying between them. The sequenced sample was peripheral blood, obtained on day 0 of MenACWY control vaccination. The receptor's source is an adult in good health. The chain combines TRBV16 with TRBJ1-1; D unclear. CDR3 in amino acids: CASSQGARTNTEAFF. CDR3 bases: TGTGCCAGCAGCCAAGGAGCCAGGACGAACACTGAAGCTTTCTTT.